Shown below are 25 T cell receptor beta chains from a single sample sequenced in a study of T cells after yellow fever vaccination. MiXCR, run by TCRdb on the 5' RACE reads, gives a single entry per CDR3 protein. The sample yields about 400,000 distinct CDR3 sequences, around 6.4% seen once. Sequencing used PBMCs, obtained 5 days after the yellow fever booster vaccination. The receptor set was obtained from a man in his thirties or forties who received the YFV17D yellow fever vaccine.

Many counts were recorded for this clonotype. The chain couples TRBV20-1 to TRBJ2-5, with D uncertain. This CDR3 spans 12 amino acids. CDR1 is DFQATT, CDR2 SNEGSKA, per germline (reference sequence). V was cut by 3 bases and J by 3 bases, with 8 bases left in between. The CDR3 sequence: CSARAFEETQYF. CDR3 nucleotide sequence: TGCAGTGCTAGGGCCTTTGAAGAGACCCAGTACTTC.

This clonotype has a single count. At one end the junction does not follow the germline gene, possibly because of a read error. The chain carries TRBV20-1 and TRBJ2-1; TRBD2 matches 8 bases. This CDR3 has 14 residues. CDR1 is DFQATT, CDR2 SNEGSKA, per germline (reference sequence). CDR3 protein: CCARNLAGYNEQFF. The CDR3 DNA sequence: TGCTGTGCTAGAAACCTAGCGGGCTACAATGAGCAGTTCTTC.

This chain uses TRBV9 with TRBJ2-2; the D gene is possibly TRBD1 (6 bases). V lost 2 bases to trimming and J lost 4 bases, with 12 bases between them. CDR1 and CDR2 from the germline V gene are SGDLS and YYNGEE. CDR3 size: 15 residues. CDR3: CASSVQGSSTGELFF. The CDR3, as DNA: TGTGCCAGCAGCGTCCAGGGGAGTAGCACCGGGGAGCTGTTTTTT.

This clonotype was observed many times. The V and J genes are TRBV12-3 or TRBV12-4 and TRBJ1-5; no clear D gene. The CDR3 loop spans 13 amino acids. The ends were cut back, 1 base at V and 6 bases at J, with 7 bases in the middle. The CDR3 nucleotides read TGTGCCAGCAGTTTAGAGGTGGGTCAGCCCCAGCATTTT. This codes for CASSLEVGQPQHF.

This clonotype was seen a handful of times. Here the CDR3 reads CSASRLAGISGNEQFF. DNA for the CDR3: TGCAGTGCTAGCAGACTAGCGGGCATTTCGGGGAATGAGCAGTTCTTC. The chain links TRBV20-1 to TRBJ2-1; the match to TRBD2 covers 10 bases. V trimming: 3 bases; J trimming: 7 bases; junction bases outside the gene matches: 12. The CDR3 has 16 residues. Germline V gives CDR1 DFQATT, CDR2 SNEGSKA (reference sequence).

This clonotype was counted a few times. The V and J genes are TRBV3-1 and TRBJ2-1; 10 nucleotides align to TRBD1. This CDR3 is 16 amino acids long. In germline, CDR1 is LGHDT, CDR2 YNNKEL (reference sequence). Trimming took 1 base from V and 6 from J; bases not matched to a gene: 6. The CDR3 sequence is CASSQASTGGFNEQFF. The CDR3 bases are TGTGCCAGCAGCCAAGCCTCGACAGGGGGCTTCAATGAGCAGTTCTTC.

This clonotype was seen a handful of times. V gene TRBV20-1 combines with J gene TRBJ2-1; 7 bases line up with TRBD2. Trimming cost V 7 bases and J 3 bases; bases outside gene matches: 12. Germline V gives CDR1 DFQATT, CDR2 SNEGSKA (reference sequence). The CDR3 loop spans 15 amino acids. CDR3 DNA sequence: TGCAGTGTTAACTGGAACGGGAGGATCTACAATGAGCAGTTCTTC. Amino acids: CSVNWNGRIYNEQFF.

This clonotype was detected ten times or more. The rearrangement uses TRBV7-8 and TRBJ2-1; TRBD2 matches 8 bases. The CDR3 is made up of 16 amino acids. Losses at the gene ends were 5 bases for V and 0 bases for J; bases not matched to a gene: 6. Looked up from germline, CDR1 is SGHVS and CDR2 is FQNEAQ. The DNA of the CDR3 is TGTGCCAGCAGCAGTGACACTAGCGGCTCCTACAATGAGCAGTTCTTC. Protein sequence: CASSSDTSGSYNEQFF.

The sample holds a few counts of this clonotype. The CDR3 DNA sequence: TGCAGTGCTAGTCAGACTAGCGGCTACAATGAGCAGTTCTTC. It specifies CSASQTSGYNEQFF. The chain is built from TRBV20-1 and TRBJ2-1; 9 bases match TRBD2. Germline V gene data show CDR1 as DFQATT and CDR2 as SNEGSKA (reference sequence). V dropped 3 bases and J dropped 3; count of bases not matched to a gene: 3. The CDR3 is 14 amino acids.

This clonotype has at least ten counts. V usage is TRBV20-1 and J usage is TRBJ1-2; D ambiguous. The ends were cut back, 1 base at V and 8 bases at J, with 14 bases in the middle. CDR1 is DFQATT, CDR2 SNEGSKA, per germline (reference sequence). CDR3 length: 13 residues. The CDR3 loop is CSARANTGAGYTF. The CDR3 nucleotides are TGCAGTGCTAGAGCTAACACGGGAGCGGGCTACACCTTC.

This sequence joins TRBV12-3 or TRBV12-4 and TRBJ1-3, with D maybe TRBD1 (6 bases). The CDR3 totals 18 residues. V was clipped by 5 bases and J by 0 bases, with 20 bases between them. The CDR3 DNA reads TGTGCCAGCAGTACCCGACAGGCGTCTGCCCCCTCTGGAAACACCATATATTTT. This translates into CASSTRQASAPSGNTIYF.

This clonotype was seen many times. V is TRBV21-1 and J is TRBJ1-6; TRBD1, as called in the table, went unchecked against the DNA. TRBV21-1 is given as a pseudogene. This CDR3 is built from 21 residues. This CDR3 reads CASSKAVDRSNSVSYNSPLHF. The DNA of the CDR3 is TGTGCCAGCAGCAAAGCGGTCGACAGGTCCAATTCCGTCTCCTATAATTCACCCCTCCACTTT.

A remark on this clonotype: This may stem from a read error, because a much larger clone lies one nucleotide away. CDR3 bases: TGTGCCAGCAGCCAAGCGAGGGTACTCGAGCAGTACTTC. It codes for CASSQARVLEQYF. The rearrangement joins TRBV3-1 to TRBJ2-7, with a weak D call TRBD2 (5 bases). Germline V gives CDR1 LGHDT, CDR2 YNNKEL (reference sequence). The ends were cut back, 1 base at V and 6 bases at J, with 10 bases in the middle. The CDR3 is 13 amino acids.

The chain links TRBV10-3 to TRBJ2-1; D is perhaps TRBD2 (5 bases). Germline lookup yields CDR1 ENHRY and CDR2 SYGVKD. V was cut by 3 bases and J by 8 bases, with 20 bases left in between. The CDR3 contains 16 residues. The CDR3 here is CAISDGSREFLDEQFF. The CDR3 nucleotides are TGTGCCATCAGTGATGGGTCTAGGGAGTTTCTCGATGAGCAGTTCTTC.

Many counts were recorded for this clonotype. This chain connects TRBV29-1 to TRBJ1-1; tentative D call: TRBD1 (6 bases). CDR1 and CDR2 (germline): SQVTM, ANQGSEA. With 5 bases removed from V and 0 bases from J, the gap between germline ends came to 10 bases. The CDR3 contains 13 residues. The DNA for the CDR3 is TGCAGCGTTCTACAGGGCTTGAACACTGAAGCTTTCTTT. Protein: CSVLQGLNTEAFF.

This clonotype was detected a few times. The chain carries TRBV5-6 and TRBJ1-1; tentative D call: TRBD1 (6 bases). The CDR3 runs to 10 residues. Germline CDR1 reads SGHDT; CDR2 reads YYEEEE. The V gene lost 9 bases and the J gene lost 7 bases, with 10 bases spanning the gap. The CDR3 loop is CANRTVEAFF. CDR3 sequence (DNA): TGTGCCAACAGGACAGTTGAAGCTTTCTTT. The full variable domain, rest sourced from reference TRBV5-6 and TRBJ1-1, is DAGVTQSPTHLIKTRGQQVTLRCSPKSGHDTVSWYQQALGQGPQFIFQYYEEEERQRGNFPDRFSGHQFPNYSSELNVNALLLGDSALYLCANRTVEAFFGQGTRLTVV.

This clonotype appeared a few times. This chain joins TRBV20-1 and TRBJ2-1; TRBD2 is a possible D gene (6 bases). This CDR3 comprises 15 residues. With 6 bases removed from V and 6 bases from J, the gap between germline ends came to 21 bases. Germline CDR1 DFQATT, CDR2 SNEGSKA (reference sequence). The CDR3 DNA reads TGCAGTGCCAATCTTGGGGACTTCAGACCCAATGAGCAGTTCTTC. Protein product: CSANLGDFRPNEQFF.

In its sample, this clonotype was seen many times. The chain is built from TRBV6-5 and TRBJ2-2; D is uncertain. Trimming cost V 2 bases and J 6 bases, with 10 bases left between them. CDR1 and CDR2 (germline): MNHEY, SVGAGI. CDR3 length: 14 amino acids. Here the CDR3 reads CASSYQGISGELFF. The CDR3 nucleotides read TGTGCCAGCAGTTACCAAGGGATTTCCGGGGAGCTGTTTTTT.

This clonotype occurred many times. This chain links TRBV6-5 with TRBJ2-3, with TRBD2 matching 12 bases. The germline CDR1 and CDR2 sequences are MNHEY and SVGAGI. There are 16 residues in the CDR3. The V gene end was trimmed by 4 bases and the J gene end by 4 bases; junction bases not matched to a gene: 6. The CDR3 region is CASSSRLAGVADTQYF. The DNA for the CDR3 is TGTGCCAGCAGTTCGCGACTAGCGGGAGTGGCAGATACGCAGTATTTT.

This clonotype was seen a few times. The V gene is TRBV29-1, the J gene TRBJ2-1; D possibly corresponds to TRBD2 (6 bases). CDR1 and CDR2 (germline): SQVTM, ANQGSEA. CDR3 length: 15 amino acids. V lost 1 base and J 5 bases, leaving 15 bases between the germline ends. In nucleotides, the CDR3 is TGCAGCGTTGAAGGCGGGGTATGGGTCCACAATGAGCAGTTCTTC. Translating it yields CSVEGGVWVHNEQFF.

Only a few counts were recorded for this clonotype. This chain connects TRBV29-1 to TRBJ2-7, with 9 bases identical to TRBD1. CDR3 size: 14 residues. Per germline, CDR1 SQVTM and CDR2 ANQGSEA. J lost 6 bases, V lost 6 bases, and 12 bases had no gene match. The CDR3 DNA reads as TGCAGCGTCCTTAAGGACAGGGGATACGGCGAGCAGTACTTC. This codes for CSVLKDRGYGEQYF.

This clonotype was detected ten times or more. This chain links TRBV27 with TRBJ2-7; 10 nucleotides align to TRBD2. CDR1 and CDR2 from the germline V gene are MNHEY and SMNVEV (reference sequence). The V and J ends lost 5 bases and 0 bases, in that order; junction bases with no gene match: 10. The CDR3 extends over 17 amino acids. In DNA, the CDR3 is TGTGCCAGCAGTCCCCATGGACTAGCGGCCAGCTCCTACGAGCAGTACTTC. Translation gives CASSPHGLAASSYEQYF.

In its sample, this clonotype was seen many times. The chain links TRBV5-1 to TRBJ2-7; 11 nucleotides line up with TRBD1. The V gene's germline CDR1 is SGHRS and CDR2 YFSETQ. With V trimmed by 1 base and J by 7 bases, 10 bases remained unmatched. The CDR3 is 16 amino acids. CDR3 in amino acids: CASSLTAGTGGGEQYF. For the CDR3, the DNA is TGCGCCAGCAGCTTGACCGCCGGGACAGGGGGAGGGGAGCAGTACTTC. Supplemented by reference TRBV5-1 and TRBJ2-7, the full variable domain reads KAGVTQTPRYLIKTRGQQVTLSCSPISGHRSVSWYQQTPGQGLQFLFEYFSETQRNKGNFPGRFSGRQFSNSRSEMNVSTLELGDSALYLCASSLTAGTGGGEQYFGPGTRLTVT.

This clonotype turned up a few times. The chain combines TRBV5-1 with TRBJ2-3, with TRBD1 matching 7 bases. Germline V lookup: CDR1 SGHRS, CDR2 YFSETQ. Unmatched junction bases numbered 4, after V lost 2 bases and J lost 1 base. The CDR3 sequence is 15 residues long. This chain's CDR3 is CASSFDRVGTDTQYF. CDR3 sequence (DNA): TGCGCCAGCAGCTTTGACAGGGTAGGCACAGATACGCAGTATTTT.

In this sample, this clonotype turned up many times. This rearrangement joins TRBV7-2 to TRBJ2-3; D remains ambiguous. Trimming took 1 base from V and 2 from J, leaving 7 bases between them. There are 14 residues in the CDR3. Germline CDR1 is SGHTA and CDR2 is FQGNSA. The CDR3 region has the DNA TGTGCCAGCAGCTTAGACGGCAACACAGATACGCAGTATTTT. It specifies CASSLDGNTDTQYF.